This TCR beta chain was sequenced in a study of cytomegalovirus exposure and HLA in healthy donors. General observations from the study: Most subjects' HLA-A and HLA-B alleles were reportedly predicted from TCR beta sequences. According to a later analysis, donors in an Asian-associated ancestry cluster reportedly had fewer N-insertions than the 666-donor mean.

Donors were nominally healthy when sampled, though unrecorded immune exposures were likely. Regarding this clone: Its antigen is currently unknown.

The study ran its PCR with 60 Vbeta and 13 Jbeta primers. Produced via immunoSEQ multiplex PCR; TCRdb's table is partial and in-frame only. This sample has around 120,000 clones, with approximately 84% found just once. The sample comprised PBMCs. The sequence was collected from a woman in her thirties or forties in good health and CMV-seronegative.

The CDR3 DNA reads as TGCGCCAGCAGCCCAACCACAGGGGAAAATTCACCCCTCCACTTT. Its protein product is CASSPTTGENSPLHF. The J gene is TRBJ1-6, the V gene TRBV5-1; 7 nucleotides line up with TRBD1. This CDR3 spans 15 amino acids. Germline V CDR1 and CDR2: SGHRS, YFSETQ. The ends lost 4 bases at V and 7 bases at J; junction bases unmatched: 8. Full variable domain (missing parts from reference TRBV5-1 and TRBJ1-6): KAGVTQTPRYLIKTRGQQVTLSCSPISGHRSVSWYQQTPGQGLQFLFEYFSETQRNKGNFPGRFSGRQFSNSRSEMNVSTLELGDSALYLCASSPTTGENSPLHFGNGTRLTVT.